The 13 T cell receptor beta chains given below trace back to one sample, sequenced in a study of blood T cell repertoires in COVID-19. Produced via immunoSEQ multiplex PCR; TCRdb's table is partial and in-frame only. This table holds just under 65,000 clones, about 86% found once. The sequenced material came from peripheral blood. These receptor sequences come from a man in his forties or fifties with acute or convalescent COVID-19.

The chain uses TRBV30 and TRBJ1-1, with D possibly being TRBD1 (5 bases). This CDR3 has 15 residues. Per germline, CDR1 GTSNPN and CDR2 SVGIG (reference sequence). Trimming took off 3 bases at V and 7 bases at J, with 21 bases between the two ends. This CDR3 is CAWSLSTGVTDEAFF. In nucleotides, the CDR3 is TGTGCCTGGAGCCTGAGTACGGGGGTGACAGATGAAGCTTTCTTT. Based on the CDR3 plus reference TRBV30 and TRBJ1-1, the full variable domain is SQTIHQWPATLVQPVGSPLSLECTVEGTSNPNLYWYRQAAGRGLQLLFYSVGIGQISSEVPQNLSASRPQDRQFILSSKKLLLSDSGFYLCAWSLSTGVTDEAFFGQGTRLTVV.

The J gene is TRBJ2-1, the V gene TRBV7-3; possibly TRBD1 for D (7 bases). From germline, CDR1 is SGHTA and CDR2 FQGTGA. V lost 4 bases, J lost 10 bases, and 14 bases lay in between. The CDR3 runs 13 residues. DNA for the CDR3: TGTGCCAGCAGCTCCCACCAGGGGGGCGAGCAGTTCTTC. Translation gives CASSSHQGGEQFF. Drawing the rest from reference TRBV7-3 and TRBJ2-1, the complete variable domain is GAGVSQTPSNKVTEKGKYVELRCDPISGHTALYWYRQSLGQGPEFLIYFQGTGAADDSGLPNDRFFAVRPEGSVSTLKIQRTERGDSAVYLCASSSHQGGEQFFGPGTRLTVL.

CDR3: CASSNYEAFF. As DNA, the CDR3 is TGTGCCAGCAGCAACTATGAAGCTTTCTTT. The chain couples TRBV7-2 to TRBJ1-1; D not resolved. V lost 5 bases to trimming and J lost 7 bases, with 5 bases between them. CDR1 SGHTA and CDR2 FQGNSA come from the germline V gene. This CDR3 comprises 10 residues. The whole variable domain, filled in from reference TRBV7-2 and TRBJ1-1, reads GAGVSQSPSNKVTEKGKDVELRCDPISGHTALYWYRQSLGQGLEFLIYFQGNSAPDKSGLPSDRFSAERTGGSVSTLTIQRTQQEDSAVYLCASSNYEAFFGQGTRLTVV.

This chain connects TRBV24-1 to TRBJ1-2, with D perhaps TRBD1 (5 bases). Per germline, CDR1 KGHDR and CDR2 SFDVKD. CDR3 length: 12 residues. The ends were cut back, 4 bases at V and 8 bases at J, with 10 bases in the middle. CDR3: CATSEADSGYTF. The CDR3, as DNA: TGTGCCACCAGTGAGGCCGACAGCGGCTACACCTTC.

The chain employs TRBV14 and TRBJ2-1; 8 positions agree with TRBD2. Germline CDR1 SGHDN, CDR2 FVKESK. V was pared by 1 base and J by 7 bases, with 15 bases of the junction left unmatched. The CDR3 is 18 amino acids. CDR3 region: CASSQGLSRGGGPNEQFF. DNA of the CDR3: TGTGCCAGCAGCCAAGGGCTAAGTCGGGGCGGGGGGCCTAATGAGCAGTTCTTC.

The gene calls are TRBV5-1 and TRBJ1-1, with D maybe TRBD1 (6 bases). V gave up 7 bases and J gave up 1 base, with 17 bases separating them. Looked up from germline, CDR1 is SGHRS and CDR2 is YFSETQ. The CDR3 has 15 residues. This CDR3 reads CASQRGGAKNTEAFF. The CDR3 coding sequence is TGCGCCAGCCAACGCGGGGGGGCCAAGAACACTGAAGCTTTCTTT. Full variable domain (remainder filled in from reference TRBV5-1 and TRBJ1-1): KAGVTQTPRYLIKTRGQQVTLSCSPISGHRSVSWYQQTPGQGLQFLFEYFSETQRNKGNFPGRFSGRQFSNSRSEMNVSTLELGDSALYLCASQRGGAKNTEAFFGQGTRLTVV.

CDR3 nucleotide sequence: TGCGCCAGCAGCCCCGGGACAGGGAGGACCTATGGCTACACCTTC. The encoded protein is CASSPGTGRTYGYTF. This sequence joins TRBV5-1 and TRBJ1-2, with 9 bases matching TRBD1. The CDR3 is made up of 15 amino acids. Germline values: CDR1 SGHRS, CDR2 YFSETQ. V gave up 4 bases and J gave up 4 bases; unmatched junction bases: 8. Filled out from reference TRBV5-1 and TRBJ1-2, the complete variable domain reads KAGVTQTPRYLIKTRGQQVTLSCSPISGHRSVSWYQQTPGQGLQFLFEYFSETQRNKGNFPGRFSGRQFSNSRSEMNVSTLELGDSALYLCASSPGTGRTYGYTFGSGTRLTVV.

This clone came up a few times. CDR3 loop: CASSLVRGGANEQFF. The DNA of the CDR3 is TGTGCCAGCAGCTTGGTGCGCGGGGGGGCAAATGAGCAGTTCTTC. V usage is TRBV5-4 and J usage is TRBJ2-1; 9 nucleotides match TRBD2. Germline CDR1 is SGHNT and CDR2 is YYREEE (reference sequence). V shed 0 bases and J 7 bases; nucleotides not matched to a gene: 5. This CDR3 is 15 amino acids long.

The chain combines TRBV29-1 with TRBJ1-2; TRBD1 is a possible D gene (6 bases). V was clipped by 4 bases and J by 8 bases, with 14 bases between them. Germline V gene sequence: CDR1 SQVTM, CDR2 ANQGSEA. CDR3 length equals 12 residues. In nucleotides, the CDR3 is TGCAGCGTTGTCCAGGGGCTGGGGGGCTACACCTTC. The encoded protein is CSVVQGLGGYTF.

CDR3 sequence: CASSQGWGVYGYTF. The CDR3 DNA follows: TGCGCCAGCAGCCAGGGTTGGGGGGTCTATGGCTACACCTTC. J is TRBJ1-2 and V is TRBV5-1; a possible D gene is TRBD1 (5 bases). This CDR3 region has 14 residues. Trimming shortened V by 4 bases and J by 4 bases, and 14 bases separated the two germline ends. Per germline, CDR1 SGHRS and CDR2 YFSETQ.

J is TRBJ1-1 and V is TRBV6-5; D is unclear. Germline V gene data show CDR1 as MNHEY and CDR2 as SVGAGI. Trimming removed 8 bases from V and 11 bases from J, with 18 bases in between. This CDR3 contains 12 residues. The CDR3, as DNA: TGTGCCAGCTATGCTATCGAGGGCTGCGCTTTCTTT. Amino acid sequence: CASYAIEGCAFF.

This sequence joins TRBV25-1 and TRBJ1-3; D is ambiguous. The V gene lost 3 bases and the J gene lost 2 bases, with 11 bases spanning the gap. The CDR3 has 15 residues. Germline CDR1 is MGHDK and CDR2 is SYGVNS. CDR3 nucleotides: TGTGCCAGCAGTGAGGCCTCCTTTACTGGAAACACCATATATTTT. This translates into CASSEASFTGNTIYF.

The chain couples TRBV11-3 to TRBJ2-7; 8 positions agree with TRBD2. There are 14 residues in the CDR3. V shed 5 bases, J shed 2 bases, and the junction held 5 bases outside the gene matches. In germline, CDR1 is SGHNT, CDR2 YENEEA. This CDR3 reads CASSRSGVAYEQYF. The CDR3 nucleotides read TGTGCCAGCAGCCGTAGCGGGGTGGCCTACGAGCAGTACTTC.